Listed here are 19 T cell receptor beta chains from one sample, sequenced in a study of neurological immune-mediated disorders. TCRdb independently ran MiXCR on the 5' RACE reads; one entry per CDR3 protein. The table includes around 80,000 distinct CDR3 sequences, 10% detected once. The sequenced sample was PBMCs. The receptors shown here come from a man in his forties in good health.

This clonotype has a count of ten or more. This CDR3 is CASSPDYSNTGELFF. CDR3 sequence (DNA): TGCGCCAGCAGCCCCGACTACTCGAACACCGGGGAGCTGTTTTTT. This chain joins TRBV5-1 and TRBJ2-2; a possible D gene is TRBD2 (5 bases). Trimming removed 4 bases from V and 0 bases from J, with 10 bases in between. Germline lookup yields CDR1 SGHRS and CDR2 YFSETQ. This CDR3 is built from 15 residues.

In this sample, this clonotype turned up many times. The gene calls are TRBV20-1 and TRBJ2-2; D is perhaps TRBD2 (7 bases). This CDR3 comprises 17 residues. Trimming cost V 1 base and J 2 bases, with 17 bases left between them. The V gene's germline CDR1 is DFQATT and CDR2 SNEGSKA (reference sequence). The CDR3 bases are TGCAGTGCTAGAGCGGGGGGCCCTAGAAGAAACACCGGGGAGCTGTTTTTT. Translation: CSARAGGPRRNTGELFF.

There are many counts of this clonotype. This chain links TRBV11-2 with TRBJ2-5, with D possibly matching TRBD2 (7 bases). The V end lost 0 bases, the J end lost 4 bases, and 12 bases lay between the germline ends. The CDR3 consists of 15 residues. In germline, CDR1 is SGHAT, CDR2 FQNNGV. CDR3 coding DNA: TGTGCCAGCAGCTTAGAGTGGGGGGGCCGAGAGACCCAGTACTTC. Translation gives CASSLEWGGRETQYF. The full variable domain, its missing parts supplied by reference TRBV11-2 and TRBJ2-5, is EAGVAQSPRYKIIEKRQSVAFWCNPISGHATLYWYQQILGQGPKLLIQFQNNGVVDDSQLPKDRFSAERLKGVDSTLKIQPAKLEDSAVYLCASSLEWGGRETQYFGPGTRLLVL.

This clonotype has at least ten counts. The V gene is TRBV15, the J gene TRBJ1-2, with 10 positions matching TRBD1. The CDR3 totals 15 residues. Trimming took 1 base from V and 5 from J; bases not matched to a gene: 4. Germline CDR1 and CDR2: LNHNV and YYDKDF (reference sequence). CDR3 DNA sequence: TGTGCCACCAGCAGAGCCGGACAGGGGGGATATGGCTACACCTTC. Its translation: CATSRAGQGGYGYTF.

This clonotype has a count of ten or more. The J gene is TRBJ2-3, the V gene TRBV7-2; 7 bases match TRBD2. The length of the CDR3 is 16 residues. With V trimmed by 2 bases and J by 8 bases, 13 bases remained unmatched. Germline CDR1 reads SGHTA; CDR2 reads FQGNSA. The CDR3 here is CASSLRRGREVGTQYF. The DNA for the CDR3 is TGTGCCAGCAGCTTACGGCGCGGACGGGAGGTCGGTACGCAGTATTTT.

This clonotype showed up many times. The CDR3 nucleotides read TGCAGTGCTATGGCGGGGGCCGGCACTGAAGCTTTCTTT. It codes for CSAMAGAGTEAFF. The chain couples TRBV20-1 to TRBJ1-1, with a possible D match to TRBD1 (6 bases). CDR1 DFQATT and CDR2 SNEGSKA come from the germline V gene (reference sequence). This CDR3 is built from 13 residues. Between the trimmed V and J ends, which lost 4 bases and 4 bases, there was a span of 13 bases.

This clonotype was seen many times. CDR3 nucleotides: TGTGCCAGCATCCCAGGGGGCACCGGGGAGCTGTTTTTT. Its translation: CASIPGGTGELFF. The V call is TRBV5-6, the J call TRBJ2-2; 7 positions match TRBD1. This CDR3 is built from 13 residues. Per germline, CDR1 SGHDT and CDR2 YYEEEE. The J segment lost 4 bases and the V segment lost 6 bases, leaving 3 bases of the junction unmatched.

This clonotype was counted at least ten times. This rearrangement joins TRBV12-3 or TRBV12-4 to TRBJ2-1, with TRBD1 matching over 7 bases. Unmatched junction bases numbered 11, after V lost 6 bases and J lost 9 bases. The CDR3 sequence is 14 residues long. The CDR3 sequence is CASRGTDRTTEQFF. The CDR3 DNA reads TGTGCCAGCAGGGGGACAGACCGCACGACTGAGCAGTTCTTC.

Details on this clonotype: It may be a read error: a sequence one base away is much more abundant. The chain joins TRBV5-1 to TRBJ2-2, with D perhaps TRBD1 (6 bases). Per the germline V gene, CDR1 is SGHRS and CDR2 is YFSETQ. V lost 3 bases and J lost 4, with 16 bases in between. This CDR3 comprises 16 residues. DNA of the CDR3: TGCGCCAGCAGCTCCACCCCCAGGACAGCCACCGGGGAGCTGTTTTTT. This codes for CASSSTPRTATGELFF. The full variable domain, in which reference TRBV5-1 and TRBJ2-2 provide the parts outside the CDR3, is KAGVTQTPRYLIKTRGQQVTLSCSPISGHRSVSWYQQTPGQGLQFLFEYFSETQRNKGNFPGRFSGRQFSNSRSEMNVSTLELGDSALYLCASSSTPRTATGELFFGEGSRLTVL.

Ten or more counts support this clonotype. V usage is TRBV7-3 and J usage is TRBJ2-7; 7 nucleotides line up with TRBD1. After removal of 5 bases from V and 1 base from J, the junction contained 8 bases not matched to a gene. This CDR3 is 15 amino acids long. The germline V gene has CDR1 SGHTA and CDR2 FQGTGA. The CDR3, as DNA: TGTGCCAGCAGCCTTGCTGGCAGGGGGTCCTACGAGCAGTACTTC. Translation gives CASSLAGRGSYEQYF.

This clonotype was counted many times. As DNA, the CDR3 is TGCGCCAGCAGCTTCTCCGGGGACGAAAAACTGTTTTTT. It is translated as CASSFSGDEKLFF. The chain couples TRBV5-1 to TRBJ1-4; maybe TRBD1 (5 bases). The CDR3 contains 13 residues. Germline-derived CDR1 and CDR2 are SGHRS and YFSETQ. V was cut by 2 bases and J by 8 bases, with 10 bases left in between. Filled out from reference TRBV5-1 and TRBJ1-4, the complete variable domain reads KAGVTQTPRYLIKTRGQQVTLSCSPISGHRSVSWYQQTPGQGLQFLFEYFSETQRNKGNFPGRFSGRQFSNSRSEMNVSTLELGDSALYLCASSFSGDEKLFFGSGTQLSVL.

Many counts were recorded for this clonotype. This rearrangement joins TRBV5-1 to TRBJ2-1, with D perhaps matching TRBD2 (5 bases). Germline V CDR1 and CDR2: SGHRS, YFSETQ. CDR3 length: 14 amino acids. Trimming left V 3 bases short and J 5 bases short, with 12 bases between. The CDR3: CASSSWTGNNEQFF. The CDR3 bases are TGCGCCAGCAGCTCGTGGACGGGGAACAATGAGCAGTTCTTC.

In this sample, this clonotype turned up many times. The chain couples TRBV20-1 to TRBJ1-5; D call uncertain. V was cut by 5 bases and J by 5 bases, with 10 bases left in between. CDR1 and CDR2 (germline): DFQATT, SNEGSKA (reference sequence). The CDR3 is made up of 12 amino acids. The CDR3 coding sequence is TGCAGTGCTTCCGAACCCGATCAGCCCCAGCATTTT. This translates into CSASEPDQPQHF.

This clonotype was observed many times. This chain uses TRBV5-1 with TRBJ1-1; 10 bases match TRBD1. The V gene end was trimmed by 3 bases and the J gene end by 4 bases; junction bases not matched to a gene: 6. From germline, CDR1 is SGHRS and CDR2 YFSETQ. CDR3 length equals 15 residues. CDR3 in DNA: TGCGCCAGCAGCTCCGACAGGGGGCTCAGCACTGAAGCTTTCTTT. As protein: CASSSDRGLSTEAFF.

This clonotype was detected many times. The J gene is TRBJ1-1, the V gene TRBV7-3, with 9 nucleotides matching TRBD1. Germline CDR1 SGHTA, CDR2 FQGTGA. Losses at the gene ends were 5 bases for V and 5 bases for J; bases not matched to a gene: 3. CDR3 length: 13 residues. This CDR3 is CASSLGQGTEAFF. Here the CDR3 DNA reads TGTGCCAGCAGCCTAGGACAGGGGACTGAAGCTTTCTTT.

This clonotype was recorded at least ten times. CDR3 in amino acids: CASTHSGLFRTQYF. The CDR3, as DNA: TGTGCCAGCACCCACTCGGGACTATTTAGGACCCAGTACTTC. V gene TRBV7-2 combines with J gene TRBJ2-5, with 7 bases that match TRBD2. This CDR3 contains 14 residues. Germline V gene data show CDR1 as SGHTA and CDR2 as FQGNSA. V lost 7 bases and J lost 7; bases outside the gene matches: 12.

This clonotype was seen only a few times. The chain carries TRBV28 and TRBJ1-5; D is unresolved. In germline, CDR1 is MDHEN, CDR2 SYDVKM. The CDR3 has 13 amino acids. V lost 6 bases and J 4 bases, leaving 10 bases between the germline ends. The CDR3 bases are TGTGCCAGCAGCCCCTCGGGGAATCAGCCCCAGCATTTT. Translating it yields CASSPSGNQPQHF.

This clonotype was seen ten or more times. This chain joins TRBV20-1 and TRBJ1-3; D might be TRBD1 (5 bases). Trimming removed 1 base at V and 8 bases at J, with 12 bases between. The CDR3 length is 13 residues. Germline CDR1 reads DFQATT; CDR2 reads SNEGSKA (reference sequence). The chain's CDR3 is CSARGPEGHTIYF. DNA of the CDR3: TGCAGTGCTAGAGGCCCGGAGGGACACACCATATATTTT.

The table lists this clonotype with many counts. DNA of the CDR3: TGCAGTGCCACGACAGGGGCAATGTTAGCTTTCTTT. It yields the protein CSATTGAMLAFF. V is TRBV20-1 and J is TRBJ1-1; 8 nucleotides align to TRBD1. Per germline, CDR1 DFQATT and CDR2 SNEGSKA (reference sequence). The CDR3 consists of 12 residues. V lost 6 bases, J lost 10 bases, and 10 bases stayed unmatched.